This T cell receptor (beta chain) was sequenced during a study of blood T cell repertoires in COVID-19. The germline CDR1 and CDR2 sequences are SGHTA and FQGNSA. The CDR3 totals 16 residues. Losses at the gene ends were 4 bases for V and 2 bases for J; bases not matched to a gene: 5. The table came from immunoSEQ multiplex PCR; TCRdb's copy has only in-frame clones and leaves some out. The sample shows more than 75,000 clones, less than 90% of them seen only once. This sequence originates from a man aged 80 or over with active or convalescent COVID-19. This chain links TRBV7-2 with TRBJ2-3, with TRBD2 matching over 11 bases. Sequencing was performed on peripheral blood. The CDR3 nucleotides read TGTGCCAGCAGCTCGTTAGCGGGAGGGGTCACAGATACGCAGTATTTT. Translation gives CASSSLAGGVTDTQYF.